The rows below give T cell receptor beta chains drawn from one sample of a study of PD-1 blockade in classical Hodgkin lymphoma. TCRdb's copy holds only in-frame clones and misses some; the assay was immunoSEQ multiplex PCR. The sample consists of around 30,000 clones, roughly 90% of them appearing once. Sequences were obtained from CD4+ T cells from blood. Every receptor here comes from a human donor with classical Hodgkin lymphoma. Each CDR3 is given with its conserved first and last residue. D genes are given only for firm matches.

V	J	D	CDR3
TRBV28	TRBJ1-5	TRBD1	CASSRTGGNNQPQHF
TRBV7-2	TRBJ1-1	TRBD1	CASSRRGQGVTEAFF
TRBV5-8	TRBJ2-7	.	CASRHKGTSYEQYF
TRBV30	TRBJ2-5	.	CAWSQETQYF
TRBV4-3	TRBJ2-2	.	CASSQEQGRAGELFF
TRBV4-3	TRBJ2-5	.	CASSQYSGSYQETQYF
TRBV6-5	TRBJ2-1	.	CASSYSREAYNEQFF
TRBV10-1	TRBJ2-5	TRBD2	CASSAGGTGQETQYF
TRBV18	TRBJ1-6	TRBD1	CASSPGTGNSPLHF
TRBV2	TRBJ1-2	.	CASSRHFGSGVIQANYGYTF
TRBV15	TRBJ2-2	TRBD2	CATSEQGLLIGELFF
TRBV4-3	TRBJ1-5	.	CASSQETATIPNQPQHF
TRBV23-1	TRBJ1-5	.	CASSQPASDNQPQHF
TRBV7-3	TRBJ2-3	.	CASSARPGTLTDTQYF
TRBV29-1	TRBJ1-3	.	CSADGQGNTIYF
TRBV6-6	TRBJ2-1	.	CASQGLREQFF
TRBV9	TRBJ2-7	.	CASSVAPDSRSYEQYF
TRBV6-6	TRBJ2-2	.	CASREPGLPAGELFF
TRBV5-4	TRBJ1-5	TRBD1	CASSRDRNNQPQHF
TRBV5-6	TRBJ2-3	TRBD2	CASSRRGSGDTQYF
TRBV27	TRBJ2-5	TRBD2	CASRSGGAGAETQYF
TRBV9	TRBJ2-1	.	CASSTSSGTHNEQFF
TRBV18	TRBJ1-5	.	CASSPGSAEPQHF